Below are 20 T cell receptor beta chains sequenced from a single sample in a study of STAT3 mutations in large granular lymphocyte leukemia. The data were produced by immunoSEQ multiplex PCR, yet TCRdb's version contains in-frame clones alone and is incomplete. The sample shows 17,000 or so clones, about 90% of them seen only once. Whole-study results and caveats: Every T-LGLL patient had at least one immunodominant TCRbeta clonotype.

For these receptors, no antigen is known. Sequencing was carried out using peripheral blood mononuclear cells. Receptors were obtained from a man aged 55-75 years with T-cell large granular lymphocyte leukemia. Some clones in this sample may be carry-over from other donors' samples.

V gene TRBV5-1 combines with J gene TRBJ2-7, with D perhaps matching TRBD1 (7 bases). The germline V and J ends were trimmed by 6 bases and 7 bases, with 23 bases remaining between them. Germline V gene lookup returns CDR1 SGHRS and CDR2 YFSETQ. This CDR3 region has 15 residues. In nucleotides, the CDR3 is TGCGCCAGCACCCCCTCGCGGAGGGGGCAGGGAGAGCAGTACTTC. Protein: CASTPSRRGQGEQYF.

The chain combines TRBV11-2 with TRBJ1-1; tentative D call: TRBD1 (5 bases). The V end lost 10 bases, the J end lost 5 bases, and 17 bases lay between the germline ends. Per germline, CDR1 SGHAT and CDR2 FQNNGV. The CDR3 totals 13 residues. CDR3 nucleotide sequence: TGTGCCACCTACTCCCCCGGGGGAACTGAAGCTTTCTTT. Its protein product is CATYSPGGTEAFF. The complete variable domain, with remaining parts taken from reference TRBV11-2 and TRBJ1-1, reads EAGVAQSPRYKIIEKRQSVAFWCNPISGHATLYWYQQILGQGPKLLIQFQNNGVVDDSQLPKDRFSAERLKGVDSTLKIQPAKLEDSAVYLCATYSPGGTEAFFGQGTRLTVV.

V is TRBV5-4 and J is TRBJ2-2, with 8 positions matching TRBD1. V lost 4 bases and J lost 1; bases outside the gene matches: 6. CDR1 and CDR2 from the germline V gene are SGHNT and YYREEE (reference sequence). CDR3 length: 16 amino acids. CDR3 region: CASSPPGQGNTGELFF. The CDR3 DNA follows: TGTGCCAGCAGCCCGCCCGGACAGGGGAACACCGGGGAGCTGTTTTTT. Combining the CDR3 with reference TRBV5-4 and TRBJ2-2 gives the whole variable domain ETGVTQSPTHLIKTRGQQVTLRCSSQSGHNTVSWYQQALGQGPQFIFQYYREEENGRGNFPPRFSGLQFPNYSSELNVNALELDDSALYLCASSPPGQGNTGELFFGEGSRLTVL.

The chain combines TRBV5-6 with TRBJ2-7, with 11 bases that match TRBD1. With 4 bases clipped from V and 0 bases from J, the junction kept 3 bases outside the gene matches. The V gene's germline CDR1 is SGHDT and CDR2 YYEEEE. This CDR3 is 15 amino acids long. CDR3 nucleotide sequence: TGTGCCAGCAGCCCAGGACAGGGGGCCTCCTACGAGCAGTACTTC. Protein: CASSPGQGASYEQYF.

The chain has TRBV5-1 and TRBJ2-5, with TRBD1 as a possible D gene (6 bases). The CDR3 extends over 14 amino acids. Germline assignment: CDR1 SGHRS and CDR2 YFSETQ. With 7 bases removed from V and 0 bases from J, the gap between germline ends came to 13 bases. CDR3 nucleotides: TGCGCCAGCCGAGCCCAGGGGTACCAAGAGACCCAGTACTTC. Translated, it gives CASRAQGYQETQYF.

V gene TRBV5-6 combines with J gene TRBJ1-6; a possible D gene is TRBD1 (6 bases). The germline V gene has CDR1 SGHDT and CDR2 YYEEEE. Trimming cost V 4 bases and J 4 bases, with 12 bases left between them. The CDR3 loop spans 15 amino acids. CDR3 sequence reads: CASSAPGQYNSPLHF. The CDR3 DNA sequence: TGTGCCAGCAGCGCACCGGGACAATATAATTCACCCCTCCACTTT. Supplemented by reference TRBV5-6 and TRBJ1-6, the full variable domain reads DAGVTQSPTHLIKTRGQQVTLRCSPKSGHDTVSWYQQALGQGPQFIFQYYEEEERQRGNFPDRFSGHQFPNYSSELNVNALLLGDSALYLCASSAPGQYNSPLHFGNGTRLTVT.

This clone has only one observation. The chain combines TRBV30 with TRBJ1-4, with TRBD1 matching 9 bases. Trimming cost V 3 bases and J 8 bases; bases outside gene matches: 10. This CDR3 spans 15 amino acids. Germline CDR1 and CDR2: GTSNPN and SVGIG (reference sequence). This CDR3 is CAWSPLGQGGEKLFF. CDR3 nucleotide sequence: TGTGCCTGGAGCCCCTTGGGACAGGGTGGAGAAAAACTGTTTTTT.

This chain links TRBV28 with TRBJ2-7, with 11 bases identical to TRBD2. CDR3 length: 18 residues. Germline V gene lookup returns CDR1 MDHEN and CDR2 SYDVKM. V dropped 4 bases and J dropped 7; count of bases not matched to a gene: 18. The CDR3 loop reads CASSSYYSGRAGLKEQYF. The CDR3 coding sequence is TGTGCCAGCAGTTCTTATTATAGCGGGAGGGCCGGATTGAAGGAGCAGTACTTC.

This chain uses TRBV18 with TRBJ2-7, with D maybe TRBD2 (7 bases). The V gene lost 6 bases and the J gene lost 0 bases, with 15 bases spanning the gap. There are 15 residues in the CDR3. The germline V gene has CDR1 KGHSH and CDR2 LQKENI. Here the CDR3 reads CASSLRGGSSYEQYF. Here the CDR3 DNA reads TGTGCCAGCTCTCTCAGGGGAGGGAGCTCCTACGAGCAGTACTTC.

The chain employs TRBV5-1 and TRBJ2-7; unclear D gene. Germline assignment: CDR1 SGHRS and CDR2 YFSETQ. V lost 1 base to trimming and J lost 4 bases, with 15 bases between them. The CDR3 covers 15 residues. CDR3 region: CASSLIAEQEYEQYF. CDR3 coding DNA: TGCGCCAGCAGCTTGATCGCGGAACAAGAGTACGAGCAGTACTTC.

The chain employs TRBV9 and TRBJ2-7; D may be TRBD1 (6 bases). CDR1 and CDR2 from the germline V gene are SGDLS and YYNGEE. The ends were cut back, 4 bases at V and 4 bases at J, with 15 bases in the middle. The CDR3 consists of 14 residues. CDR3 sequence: CASSRTGFGYEQYF. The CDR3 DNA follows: TGTGCCAGCAGCCGTACAGGGTTCGGGTACGAGCAGTACTTC.

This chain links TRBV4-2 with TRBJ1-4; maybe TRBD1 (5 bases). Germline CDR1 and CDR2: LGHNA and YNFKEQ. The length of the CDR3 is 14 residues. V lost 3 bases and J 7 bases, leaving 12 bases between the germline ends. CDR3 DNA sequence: TGTGCCAGCAGCCAGGGGGGTGTCGGTGAAAAACTGTTTTTT. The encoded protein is CASSQGGVGEKLFF.

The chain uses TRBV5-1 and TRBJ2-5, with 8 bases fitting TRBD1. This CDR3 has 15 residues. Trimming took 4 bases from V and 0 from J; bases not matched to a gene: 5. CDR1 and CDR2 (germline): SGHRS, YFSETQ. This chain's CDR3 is CASSPGQANQETQYF. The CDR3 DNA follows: TGCGCCAGCAGCCCGGGACAGGCCAACCAAGAGACCCAGTACTTC.

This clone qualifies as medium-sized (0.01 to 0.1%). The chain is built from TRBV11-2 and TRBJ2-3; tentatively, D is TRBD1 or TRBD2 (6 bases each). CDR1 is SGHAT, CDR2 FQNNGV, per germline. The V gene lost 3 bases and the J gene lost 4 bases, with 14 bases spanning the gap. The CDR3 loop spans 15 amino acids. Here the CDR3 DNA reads TGTGCCAGCAGCTTTTGGGGGGCATCCCCAGATACGCAGTATTTT. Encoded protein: CASSFWGASPDTQYF.

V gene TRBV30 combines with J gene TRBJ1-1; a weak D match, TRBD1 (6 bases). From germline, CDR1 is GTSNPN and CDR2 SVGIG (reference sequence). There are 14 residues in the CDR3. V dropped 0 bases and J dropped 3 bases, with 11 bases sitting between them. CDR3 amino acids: CAWSVGGIDTEAFF. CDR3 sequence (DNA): TGTGCCTGGAGTGTAGGGGGGATAGACACTGAAGCTTTCTTT.

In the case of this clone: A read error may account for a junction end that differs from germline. DNA of the CDR3: TGTGCCAGCAGTTTAAATCCCCAGGATTTT. Its translation: CASSLNPQDF. V gene TRBV28 combines with J gene TRBJ1-5; D remains ambiguous. Germline V lookup: CDR1 MDHEN, CDR2 SYDVKM. This CDR3 comprises 10 residues.

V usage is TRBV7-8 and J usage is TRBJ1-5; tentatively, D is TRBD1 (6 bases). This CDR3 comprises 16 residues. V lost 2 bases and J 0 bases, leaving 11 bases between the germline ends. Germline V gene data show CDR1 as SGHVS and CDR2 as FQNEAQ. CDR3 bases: TGTGCCAGCAGCTTACAGGGGTCGGATAGCAATCAGCCCCAGCATTTT. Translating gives CASSLQGSDSNQPQHF.

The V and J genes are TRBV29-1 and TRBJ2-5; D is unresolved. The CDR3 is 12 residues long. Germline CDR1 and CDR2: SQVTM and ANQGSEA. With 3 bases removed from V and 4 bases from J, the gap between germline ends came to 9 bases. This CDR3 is CSVESRRETQYF. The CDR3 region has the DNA TGCAGCGTTGAGTCAAGAAGAGAGACCCAGTACTTC.

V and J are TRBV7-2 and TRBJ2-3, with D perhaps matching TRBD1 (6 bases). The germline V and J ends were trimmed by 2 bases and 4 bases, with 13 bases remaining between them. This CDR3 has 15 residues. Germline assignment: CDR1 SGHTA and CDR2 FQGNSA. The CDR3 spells CASSLQGWGADTQYF. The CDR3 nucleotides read TGTGCCAGCAGCTTACAGGGGTGGGGCGCAGATACGCAGTATTTT.

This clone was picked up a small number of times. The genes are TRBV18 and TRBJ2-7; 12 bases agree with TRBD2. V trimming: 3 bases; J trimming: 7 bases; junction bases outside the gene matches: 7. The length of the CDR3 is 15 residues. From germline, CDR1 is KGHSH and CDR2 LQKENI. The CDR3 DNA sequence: TGTGCCAGCTCACCTCTAGCGGGAGGGCCGGAGGAGCAGTACTTC. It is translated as CASSPLAGGPEEQYF.